Listed here are 17 T cell receptor beta chains from one sample, sequenced in a study of blood T cells in healthy people across ages. A sample-barcoded 5' primer and a J-beta primer mix were used in a second PCR of about 6 to 11 cycles. TCRdb analysed the 5' RACE reads with MiXCR anew, one entry per CDR3 protein. The data contain 760,000 or so distinct CDR3 sequences, roughly 25% of them singletons. The data also belong to a second study, concerning T cells of mothers and their children.

Source material: blood. The receptors originated from a boy aged 5 to 17 in good health.

Here the CDR3 DNA reads TGCGCCAGCAGCTTTGTAGGGACAGAGCTCTACAATGAGCAGTTCTTC. It is translated as CASSFVGTELYNEQFF. The chain carries TRBV5-1 and TRBJ2-1; 7 bases are a match to TRBD1. This CDR3 has 16 residues. After removal of 2 bases from V and 3 bases from J, the junction contained 8 bases not matched to a gene. Per germline, CDR1 SGHRS and CDR2 YFSETQ.

The V gene is TRBV29-1, the J gene TRBJ2-7; TRBD1 matches 8 bases. Germline V CDR1 and CDR2: SQVTM, ANQGSEA. The CDR3 covers 16 residues. Trimming cost V 4 bases and J 0 bases; bases outside gene matches: 11. CDR3 DNA: TGCAGCGTTGCTGTGGACAGGGATCTTATCTCCTACGAGCAGTACTTC. It encodes CSVAVDRDLISYEQYF.

This chain uses TRBV4-1 with TRBJ2-1; 9 nucleotides align to TRBD1. Germline loops: CDR1 MGHRA, CDR2 YSYEKL. The V gene end was trimmed by 0 bases and the J gene end by 6 bases; junction bases not matched to a gene: 6. The CDR3 is made up of 16 amino acids. CDR3 in DNA: TGCGCCAGCAGCCAAGATGGGGACAGGGTGGGCAATGAGCAGTTCTTC. Translation: CASSQDGDRVGNEQFF.

This clonotype was observed a few times. The rearrangement uses TRBV3-1 and TRBJ2-5; D unresolved. V lost 5 bases and J 5 bases, leaving 6 bases between the germline ends. The CDR3 is 11 residues long. The germline CDR1 and CDR2 sequences are LGHDT and YNNKEL (reference sequence). The CDR3 sequence is CASSMVETQYF. The CDR3 DNA is TGTGCCAGCAGCATGGTGGAGACCCAGTACTTC.

The rearrangement joins TRBV5-1 to TRBJ2-3; 11 nucleotides align to TRBD2. Losses at the gene ends were 1 base for V and 0 bases for J; bases not matched to a gene: 4. CDR3 length: 17 residues. Germline loops: CDR1 SGHRS, CDR2 YFSETQ. CDR3 coding DNA: TGCGCCAGCAGCTTGTTGACTAGCGGGATTAGCACAGATACGCAGTATTTT. The encoded protein is CASSLLTSGISTDTQYF.

CDR3 amino acids: CASSVTGLITDTQYF. DNA for the CDR3: TGTGCCAGCAGCGTCACGGGACTGATCACAGATACGCAGTATTTT. The V and J genes are TRBV7-2 and TRBJ2-3; perhaps TRBD2 as D (6 bases). CDR1 is SGHTA and CDR2 is FQGNSA in the germline V gene. The ends were cut back, 5 bases at V and 2 bases at J, with 14 bases in the middle. The CDR3 has 15 amino acids.

This clonotype was observed a handful of times. One junction end disagrees with the germline gene, perhaps due to a read error. The chain couples TRBV28 to TRBJ2-5; 8 bases line up with TRBD2. This CDR3 region has 12 residues. The germline gives CDR1 MDHEN, CDR2 SYDVKM. The CDR3 DNA is TGTGCCAGCAGTTTAGAGTCGGGAGGGCCGATCTTC. Translated, it gives CASSLESGGPIF.

V usage is TRBV24-1 and J usage is TRBJ1-2; D not certain. V lost 3 bases and J lost 8, with 18 bases in between. Germline V gene sequence: CDR1 KGHDR, CDR2 SFDVKD. The CDR3 extends over 15 amino acids. CDR3 nucleotide sequence: TGTGCCACCAGTGATGGAACTTTAACAGCATCCGGCTACACCTTC. This gives the protein CATSDGTLTASGYTF.

This clonotype came up a few times. V is TRBV3-1 and J is TRBJ2-3; TRBD2 might be the D (6 bases). This CDR3 spans 18 amino acids. Germline V gives CDR1 LGHDT, CDR2 YNNKEL (reference sequence). Trimming stripped 1 base from V and 0 bases from J, with 17 bases between. The CDR3 DNA is TGTGCCAGCAGCCAAGGGACCGGCGGGGTAGGTAGCACAGATACGCAGTATTTT. Protein sequence: CASSQGTGGVGSTDTQYF.

This clonotype appeared a few times. The chain joins TRBV29-1 to TRBJ2-7, with D hard to call. Trimming shortened V by 7 bases and J by 6 bases, and 13 bases separated the two germline ends. CDR1 SQVTM and CDR2 ANQGSEA come from the germline V gene. This CDR3 has 11 residues. The CDR3 sequence: CSDRPVCEQYF. DNA for the CDR3: TGCAGCGACCGACCAGTCTGCGAGCAGTACTTC.

The table lists this clonotype with a few counts. The J gene is TRBJ2-1, the V gene TRBV2; no definite D call. Germline-derived CDR1 and CDR2 are SNHLY and FYNNEI. The V and J ends lost 1 base and 6 bases respectively, with 7 bases between them. This CDR3 is built from 13 residues. Here the CDR3 reads CASSEVSGNEQFF. The CDR3 DNA follows: TGTGCCAGCAGTGAAGTGTCAGGCAATGAGCAGTTCTTC.

This clonotype was counted only a few times. The chain is built from TRBV7-2 and TRBJ2-2, with no clear D. Trimming stripped 1 base from V and 2 bases from J, with 8 bases between. The CDR3 has 15 residues. The germline V gene has CDR1 SGHTA and CDR2 FQGNSA. The CDR3 DNA reads TGTGCCAGCAGCTTAGGTGTCAGAAACACCGGGGAGCTGTTTTTT. It translates to CASSLGVRNTGELFF. The complete variable domain, with remaining parts taken from reference TRBV7-2 and TRBJ2-2, reads GAGVSQSPSNKVTEKGKDVELRCDPISGHTALYWYRQSLGQGLEFLIYFQGNSAPDKSGLPSDRFSAERTGGSVSTLTIQRTQQEDSAVYLCASSLGVRNTGELFFGEGSRLTVL.

The rearrangement uses TRBV28 and TRBJ1-2; maybe TRBD1 (5 bases). Per the germline V gene, CDR1 is MDHEN and CDR2 is SYDVKM. Deletions cut 1 base from V and 8 bases from J, with 11 bases between. This CDR3 spans 13 amino acids. For the CDR3, the DNA is TGTGCCAGCAGTTTATTAGCCGGGGCCGGCTACACCTTC. Amino acid sequence: CASSLLAGAGYTF.

This clonotype was detected a few times. The chain combines TRBV2 with TRBJ2-7; no clear D gene. Trimming took 8 bases from V and 0 from J, leaving 8 bases between them. The CDR3 is 12 residues long. In germline, CDR1 is SNHLY, CDR2 FYNNEI. This chain's CDR3 is CASGQSSYEQYF. CDR3 nucleotide sequence: TGTGCCAGCGGGCAGAGCTCCTACGAGCAGTACTTC.

The chain uses TRBV6-5 and TRBJ2-5, with D possibly TRBD2 on 6 matching bases. Trimming left V 5 bases short and J 11 bases short, with 12 bases between. Germline V lookup: CDR1 MNHEY, CDR2 SVGAGI. The length of the CDR3 is 11 residues. CDR3 nucleotide sequence: TGTGCCAGCAGTACAAGGGAGGCGCAGTACTTC. This codes for CASSTREAQYF.

The J gene is TRBJ1-1, the V gene TRBV20-1; D remains unclear. CDR1 and CDR2 (germline): DFQATT, SNEGSKA (reference sequence). The CDR3 is made up of 13 amino acids. Trimming left V 0 bases short and J 6 bases short, with 11 bases between. CDR3 loop: CSARDSRQAEAFF. The CDR3 DNA reads as TGCAGTGCTAGAGATAGCCGTCAAGCTGAAGCTTTCTTT.

The chain combines TRBV12-3 or TRBV12-4 with TRBJ2-7, with 8 positions matching TRBD2. This CDR3 spans 16 amino acids. Trimming at V came to 5 bases and at J to 0 bases, leaving 9 bases not matched to a gene. The CDR3 bases are TGTGCCAGCAGTCCGAGACTAGCGAGCAACTCCTACGAGCAGTACTTC. The encoded protein is CASSPRLASNSYEQYF.